This entry is about one TCR beta chain. No antigen is known for it. Libraries were prepared by immunoSEQ multiplex PCR; TCRdb keeps only in-frame clonotypes and omits some of them. The repertoire holds 30,000 to 35,000 clones, with approximately 79% as singletons. CDR1 is MRHNA, CDR2 SNTAGT, per germline. The CDR3 spans 16 residues. V lost 8 bases and J 4 bases, leaving 21 bases between the germline ends. This sample stems from a study of OX40 agonist ivuxolimab in advanced cancers. Notes on the study in general: No antigen was identified for the clonally expanded peripheral T cells. The mean number of expanded clones was higher in CD8+ T cells than in CD4+. Clonal expansion was seen in CD4+ and CD8+ blood T cells by week 6 at 0.1 to 3.0 mg/kg. Nonresponders, in some cases, also had low normalized T-cell clonal expansion.

This rearrangement joins TRBV6-4 to TRBJ1-5; unclear D gene. The starting material was CD4+ or CD8+ T cells sorted from blood, obtained in a trial of the OX40 agonist ivuxolimab. The receptor's source is an adult with an advanced solid tumor such as melanoma, head and neck, liver or kidney cancer. Here the CDR3 reads CASQTHMGFWNQPQHF. Here the CDR3 DNA reads TGTGCCAGCCAAACGCATATGGGGTTTTGGAATCAGCCCCAGCATTTT.